Listed here is a single TCR beta chain. Its target is unknown. CDR1 SGHNT and CDR2 YYREEE come from the germline V gene (reference sequence). Trimming stripped 0 bases from V and 6 bases from J, with 12 bases between. There are 14 residues in the CDR3. The source of the sample is a study of T cells in narcolepsy. Turning to the study itself: Patients with NT1 or NT2 and healthy control donors were enrolled.

Overall study findings and caveats: Same-patient CSF and blood CD4+ T cell clonotypes included HCRT-specific and TRIB2-specific autoreactive ones. Autoreactive clonotypes reportedly recurred in blood of same and different patients, not controls. Autoreactive clone sequences were missing from some blood memory CD4+ repertoires.

Repertoires were generated with immunoSEQ multiplex PCR, while TCRdb's copy carries only in-frame clones and drops some. The sample consists of around 39,000 clones, around 82% of them appearing once. This TCR derives from a human donor with narcolepsy. The J gene is TRBJ1-1, the V gene TRBV5-4; D might be TRBD1 (6 bases). The sequencing sample was made of CD45RA- memory CD4+ T cells from PBMCs. In DNA, the CDR3 is TGTGCCAGCAGCTTGGTGGGGGGCCCCGCTGAAGCTTTCTTT. It is translated as CASSLVGGPAEAFF.